Sequencing of this TCR beta chain was carried out in a study of blood T cell repertoires in COVID-19. On the study more broadly: Samples taken during acute and convalescent COVID-19 were collected in the United States, Italy and Spain. PBMCs, B-cell-depleted T cells, or T cells provided the cDNA or gDNA that made up the material.

Unmatched junction bases numbered 8, after V lost 5 bases and J lost 7 bases. The CDR3 is made up of 15 amino acids. Germline lookup yields CDR1 SGHTA and CDR2 FQGNSA. In the original processing: How many nucleated cells were present was estimated from reference gene primer amplification. The protocol was immunoSEQ multiplex PCR, while the TCRdb copy is restricted to in-frame clones and leaves out a portion. V, J and clone size derive from that table, while D and trimming were established from the DNA sequence. The repertoire holds some 150,000 clones, with 84% as singletons. The receptor was derived from a woman between 50 and 59 years old with acute or convalescent COVID-19. The sequenced sample was peripheral blood. This chain joins TRBV7-2 and TRBJ1-4; TRBD1 matches 9 bases. This CDR3 is CASSPTGGAFEKLFF. The DNA of the CDR3 is TGTGCCAGCAGCCCCACAGGGGGCGCTTTTGAAAAACTGTTTTTT. Complete variable domain (other parts from reference TRBV7-2 and TRBJ1-4): GAGVSQSPSNKVTEKGKDVELRCDPISGHTALYWYRQSLGQGLEFLIYFQGNSAPDKSGLPSDRFSAERTGGSVSTLTIQRTQQEDSAVYLCASSPTGGAFEKLFFGSGTQLSVL.